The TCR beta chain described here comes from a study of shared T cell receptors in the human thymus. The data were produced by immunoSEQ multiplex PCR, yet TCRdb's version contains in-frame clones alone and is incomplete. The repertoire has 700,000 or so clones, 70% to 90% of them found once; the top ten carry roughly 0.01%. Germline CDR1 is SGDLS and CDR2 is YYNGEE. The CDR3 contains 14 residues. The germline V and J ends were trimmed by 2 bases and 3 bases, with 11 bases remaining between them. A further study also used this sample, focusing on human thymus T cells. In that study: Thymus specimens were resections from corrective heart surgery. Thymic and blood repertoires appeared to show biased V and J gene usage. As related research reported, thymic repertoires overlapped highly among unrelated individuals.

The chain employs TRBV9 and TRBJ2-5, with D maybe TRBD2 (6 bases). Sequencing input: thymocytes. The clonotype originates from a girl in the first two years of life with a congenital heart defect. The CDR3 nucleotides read TGTGCCAGCAGCGTGCCGGGACTCAAAGAGACCCAGTACTTC. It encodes CASSVPGLKETQYF.